This T cell receptor (beta chain) emerged from a study of T cell repertoires in cytomegalovirus infection. Study information: An indication of both CMV infection and matching HLA type came from public TCR beta signatures.

Each CDR3 protein is one row after TCRdb ran MiXCR on the reads. The sample consists of 900,000 to 950,000 distinct CDR3 sequences, approximately 31% of them appearing once. With regard to this clonotype: The target antigen is unknown.

Germline CDR1 MNHNY, CDR2 SVGAGI (reference sequence). This CDR3 spans 14 amino acids. Between the trimmed V and J ends, which lost 7 bases and 0 bases, there was a span of 12 bases. Study results and limitations: There were HLA-C-restricted CMV-specific TCR beta clonotypes dominating the ex vivo response.

The V and J genes are TRBV6-6 and TRBJ1-1, with D hard to call. This TCR came from a human donor in good health (CMV status not recorded). Some clones in this sample may be carry-over from other donors' samples. The sample here was cultured CD8+ T cells from PBMCs, taken from culture after CMV antigen stimulation. The CDR3 protein is CASTSDGMNTEAFF. CDR3 bases: TGTGCCAGCACCTCGGACGGGATGAACACTGAAGCTTTCTTT.